Below, one T cell receptor (beta chain) is given with its context. Germline CDR1 and CDR2: KGHSH and LQKENI. The V segment lost 0 bases and the J segment 2 bases; nucleotides outside the gene matches: 5. The CDR3 totals 17 residues. Measured with immunoSEQ multiplex PCR; TCRdb has only the in-frame clones, and not every one. Of 12,000 to 15,000 clones in the sample, roughly 74% were seen once. This sample is drawn from a study of immune cell composition in non-small cell lung cancer. The receptor was derived from a human donor with non-small cell lung cancer. Material for sequencing was lung tumor tissue. The chain combines TRBV18 with TRBJ1-3, with 9 bases that match TRBD1. The chain's CDR3 is CASSPPLQGATGNTIYF. In DNA, the CDR3 is TGTGCCAGCTCACCACCACTACAGGGGGCTACTGGAAACACCATATATTTT.